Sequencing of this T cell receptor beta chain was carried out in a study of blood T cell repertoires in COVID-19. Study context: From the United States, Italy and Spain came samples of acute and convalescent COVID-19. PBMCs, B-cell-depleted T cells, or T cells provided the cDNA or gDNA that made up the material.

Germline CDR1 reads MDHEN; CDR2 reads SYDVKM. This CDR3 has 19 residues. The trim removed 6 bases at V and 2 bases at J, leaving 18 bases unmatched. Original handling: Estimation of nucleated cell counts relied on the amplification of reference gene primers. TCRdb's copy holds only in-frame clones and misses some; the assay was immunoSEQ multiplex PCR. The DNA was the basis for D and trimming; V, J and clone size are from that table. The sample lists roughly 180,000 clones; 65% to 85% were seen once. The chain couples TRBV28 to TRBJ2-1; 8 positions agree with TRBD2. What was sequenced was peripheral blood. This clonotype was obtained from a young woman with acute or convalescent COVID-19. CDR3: CASSLPAEFGAGAYNEQFF. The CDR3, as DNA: TGTGCCAGCAGCCTACCGGCGGAGTTTGGAGCGGGGGCCTACAATGAGCAGTTCTTC. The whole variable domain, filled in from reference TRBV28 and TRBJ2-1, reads DVKVTQSSRYLVKRTGEKVFLECVQDMDHENMFWYRQDPGLGLRLIYFSYDVKMKEKGDIPEGYSVSREKKERFSLILESASTNQTSMYLCASSLPAEFGAGAYNEQFFGPGTRLTVL.